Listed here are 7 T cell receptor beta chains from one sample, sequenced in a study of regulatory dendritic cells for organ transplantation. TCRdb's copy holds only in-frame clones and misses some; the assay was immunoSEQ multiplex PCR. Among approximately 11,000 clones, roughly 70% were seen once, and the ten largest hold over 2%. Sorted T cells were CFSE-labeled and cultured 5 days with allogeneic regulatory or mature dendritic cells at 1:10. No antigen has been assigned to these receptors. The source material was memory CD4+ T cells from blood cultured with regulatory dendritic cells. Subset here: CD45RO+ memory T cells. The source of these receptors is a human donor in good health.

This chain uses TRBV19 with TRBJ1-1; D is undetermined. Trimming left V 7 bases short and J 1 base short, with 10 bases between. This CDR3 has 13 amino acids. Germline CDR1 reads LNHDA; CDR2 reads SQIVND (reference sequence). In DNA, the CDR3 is TGTGCCAGTATTGGGCAGGAGAACACTGAAGCTTTCTTT. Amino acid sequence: CASIGQENTEAFF.

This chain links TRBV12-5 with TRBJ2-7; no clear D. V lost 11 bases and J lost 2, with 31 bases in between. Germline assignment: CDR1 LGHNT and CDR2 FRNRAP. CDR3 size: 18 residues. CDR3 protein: CAVLFNVVAHQVTYEQYF. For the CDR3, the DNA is TGTGCTGTATTATTCAATGTCGTGGCACACCAAGTTACCTACGAGCAGTACTTC. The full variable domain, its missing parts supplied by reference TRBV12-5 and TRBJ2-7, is DARVTQTPRHKVTEMGQEVTMRCQPILGHNTVFWYRQTMMQGLELLAYFRNRAPLDDSGMPKDRFSAEMPDATLATLKIQPSEPRDSAVYFCAVLFNVVAHQVTYEQYFGPGTRLTVT.

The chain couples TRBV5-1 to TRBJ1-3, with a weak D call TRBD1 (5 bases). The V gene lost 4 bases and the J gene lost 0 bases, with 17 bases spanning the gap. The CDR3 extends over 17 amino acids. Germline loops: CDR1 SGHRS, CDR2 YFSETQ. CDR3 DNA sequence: TGCGCCAGCAGCCACGCGGAGGGGAGAAGCTCTGGAAACACCATATATTTT. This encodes CASSHAEGRSSGNTIYF.

This CDR3 reads CASSSRQGAQTEAFF. Written as DNA, the CDR3 is TGTGCCAGTAGTTCCCGACAGGGGGCCCAGACTGAAGCTTTCTTT. V gene TRBV19 combines with J gene TRBJ1-1; 10 bases map to TRBD1. The junction had 8 bases not matched to a gene; V was cut back by 5 bases and J by 5 bases. The CDR3 extends over 15 amino acids. CDR1 LNHDA and CDR2 SQIVND come from the germline V gene (reference sequence).

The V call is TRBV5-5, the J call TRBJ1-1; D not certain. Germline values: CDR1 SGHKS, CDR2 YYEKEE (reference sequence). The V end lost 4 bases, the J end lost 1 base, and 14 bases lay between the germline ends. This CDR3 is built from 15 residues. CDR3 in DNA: TGTGCCAGCAGCCGCCCCGGGATATCGAACACTGAAGCTTTCTTT. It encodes CASSRPGISNTEAFF.

CDR3: CASSLEGRGTGELFF. Here the CDR3 DNA reads TGTGCCAGCAGCTTAGAAGGGCGGGGCACCGGGGAGCTGTTTTTT. The genes are TRBV7-2 and TRBJ2-2, with D possibly TRBD2 on 6 matching bases. Trimming took 1 base from V and 4 from J, leaving 10 bases between them. Germline V gene data show CDR1 as SGHTA and CDR2 as FQGNSA. The CDR3 is 15 residues long.

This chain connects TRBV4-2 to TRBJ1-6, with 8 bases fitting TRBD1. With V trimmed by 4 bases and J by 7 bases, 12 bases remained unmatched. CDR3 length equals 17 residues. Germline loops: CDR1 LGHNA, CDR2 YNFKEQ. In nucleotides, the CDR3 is TGTGCCAGCAGCCCTCCAACTAGGACAGGGCGCAATTCACCCCTCCACTTT. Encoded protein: CASSPPTRTGRNSPLHF.